The source of this TCR beta chain is a study of shared clonotypes between healthy human individuals. Background on the study: The study enrolled a couple of women and three men aged 18 to 49.

V trimming: 3 bases; J trimming: 3 bases; junction bases outside the gene matches: 10. The CDR3 covers 16 residues. The V gene's germline CDR1 is SGDLS and CDR2 YYNGEE. The table came from immunoSEQ multiplex PCR; TCRdb's copy has only in-frame clones and leaves some out. The sample contains about 2.4 million clones, 80% to 95% of which appear only once. As for this clone: No antigen is known for it.

Whole-study results and caveats: How much donors shared clonotypes was expected to be affected by sequencing depth.

The specimen sequenced was naive CD4+ T cells from PBMCs. Subset indicated: CD45RA+ positively selected. The chain carries TRBV9 and TRBJ1-1; TRBD1 agrees at 8 bases. The TCR originated in a man between 18 and 29 years old in good health. Some clones in this sample may be carry-over from other donors' samples. The CDR3 nucleotides are TGTGCCAGCAGCGCACATGACAGGGGATCGGACACTGAAGCTTTCTTT. Translating gives CASSAHDRGSDTEAFF.